This TCR beta chain was identified during a study of cytomegalovirus exposure and HLA in healthy donors. Study-level findings and limits: Most TCR sequences were rare, but some public TCRs occurred in many donors. Investigators reported 164 TCR beta chains as tied to cytomegalovirus. Reportedly, fewer N-insertions than the roughly 600-donor mean appeared in an Asian-associated ancestry cluster in a later analysis. Likely technical artifact: a cluster of highly shared sequence variants.

The CDR3 length is 18 residues. The ends lost 5 bases at V and 4 bases at J; junction bases unmatched: 8. Germline V gene sequence: CDR1 SGHTA, CDR2 FQGNSA. Comments on this clone: The antigen remains unidentified.

The PCR employed 60 Vbeta primers together with 13 Jbeta primers. Data came from immunoSEQ multiplex PCR; TCRdb stores just in-frame clones and leaves some out. The sample has roughly 150,000 clones, around four fifths seen once; the top ten hold under 1.5%. Sequencing input: PBMCs. The receptor comes from a male donor in good health and CMV-seronegative. The chain uses TRBV7-2 and TRBJ2-6; 13 bases fit TRBD2. This CDR3 reads CASSPGLAGVSGANVLTF. CDR3 sequence (DNA): TGTGCCAGCAGCCCCGGACTAGCGGGAGTATCGGGGGCCAACGTCCTGACTTTC.